A selection of T cell receptor beta chains follows, all from one sample in a study of blood T cell repertoires in COVID-19. The protocol was immunoSEQ multiplex PCR, while the TCRdb copy is restricted to in-frame clones and leaves out a portion. The sample has roughly 400,000 clones; about 90% are singletons. The specimen was PBMCs or T cells enriched from blood (not recorded which). Every receptor here comes from a man between 18 and 29 years old who had recovered from COVID-19. Each CDR3 is given with its conserved first and last residue.

V: TRBV6-5
J: TRBJ2-1
CDR3: CASRLLAVSYNEQFF

V: TRBV2
J: TRBJ2-3
CDR3: CASLATSTDTQYF

V: TRBV7-2
J: TRBJ2-1
CDR3: CASSDKQGAYNEQFF

V: TRBV6-2/TRBV6-3
J: TRBJ1-6
CDR3: CASSYVRARDSSYNSPLHF

V: TRBV18
J: TRBJ1-5
CDR3: CASSPDRNQPQHF

V: TRBV24-1
J: TRBJ2-7
CDR3: CATSEILAAGGQYF

V: TRBV6-4
J: TRBJ1-6
CDR3: CASSDSPDSPLHF

V: TRBV12-3/TRBV12-4
J: TRBJ2-5
CDR3: CASSFQGRETQYF

V: TRBV5-1
J: TRBJ2-4
CDR3: CASSFYTGTGGIGIQYF

V: TRBV21-1
J: TRBJ2-3
CDR3: CASSKAWEGTTDTQYF

V: TRBV6-1
J: TRBJ1-1
CDR3: CASSERGLLVTEAFF

V: TRBV27
J: TRBJ2-2
CDR3: CASSSLGSGELFF

V: TRBV10-3
J: TRBJ2-7
CDR3: CAISGTGPTYEQYF

V: TRBV21-1
J: TRBJ1-4
CDR3: CANKDRDEKLFF

V: TRBV9
J: TRBJ1-2
CDR3: CASSVDSDPPGDGYTF

V: TRBV23-1
J: TRBJ1-3
CDR3: CASSPGQGGSGNTIYF

V: TRBV7-8
J: TRBJ2-7
CDR3: CASSLGVGGRASYEQYF

V: TRBV4-1
J: TRBJ2-3
CDR3: CASSQETSETNTDTQYF

V: TRBV6-5
J: TRBJ1-6
CDR3: CASSGGSAYNSPLHF

V: TRBV10-3
J: TRBJ1-6
CDR3: CAIRKTGRQDNSPLHF

V: TRBV12-3/TRBV12-4
J: TRBJ1-6
CDR3: CASSPRQGSPLHF

V: TRBV12-3/TRBV12-4
J: TRBJ1-2
CDR3: CASSFEVQLGYTF

V: TRBV5-1
J: TRBJ2-3
CDR3: CATRTSGSQGTQYF

V: TRBV5-1
J: TRBJ1-1
CDR3: CASSPRIGKTGKNTEAFF

V: TRBV19
J: TRBJ1-1
CDR3: CASIPKWDRAGIAFF

V: TRBV28
J: TRBJ1-1
CDR3: CASSSTLTGVIAFF

V: TRBV6-5
J: TRBJ1-1
CDR3: CASDRGLMNTEAFF

V: TRBV10-1
J: TRBJ1-1
CDR3: CASSAGQGTRTEAFF

V: TRBV19
J: TRBJ1-3
CDR3: CASSGETGIFGNTIYF

V: TRBV6-5
J: TRBJ2-5
CDR3: CASIGVGGRGETQYF

V: TRBV28
J: TRBJ2-7
CDR3: CASSLLDRDSYEQYF

V: TRBV6-5
J: TRBJ1-5
CDR3: CASSPAGGNQPQHF

V: TRBV5-1
J: TRBJ1-2
CDR3: CASRPQNGYTF

V: TRBV5-1
J: TRBJ2-1
CDR3: CASSGGTSGSYNEQFF

V: TRBV10-1
J: TRBJ1-1
CDR3: CASSGAMETEAFF

V: TRBV3-1/TRBV3-2
J: TRBJ1-2
CDR3: CASSQVARSPYGYTF

V: TRBV7-2
J: TRBJ1-5
CDR3: CASSTGQGGWIASNQPQHF

V: TRBV3-1/TRBV3-2
J: TRBJ2-5
CDR3: CASSPSGSGKETQYF

V: TRBV5-1
J: TRBJ1-2
CDR3: CASSLGVLLYGYTF